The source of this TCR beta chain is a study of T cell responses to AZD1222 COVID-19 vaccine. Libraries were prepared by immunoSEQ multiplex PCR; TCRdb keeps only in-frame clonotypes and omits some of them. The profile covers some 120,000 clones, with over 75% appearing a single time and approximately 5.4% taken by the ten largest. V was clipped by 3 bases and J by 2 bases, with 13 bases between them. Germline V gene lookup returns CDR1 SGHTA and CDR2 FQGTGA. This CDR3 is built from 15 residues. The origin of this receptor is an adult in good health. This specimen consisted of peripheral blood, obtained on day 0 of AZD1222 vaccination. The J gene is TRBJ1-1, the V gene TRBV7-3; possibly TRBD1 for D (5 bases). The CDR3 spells CASSLGSQGNTEAFF. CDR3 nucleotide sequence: TGTGCCAGCAGCTTGGGGTCCCAGGGTAACACTGAAGCTTTCTTT.